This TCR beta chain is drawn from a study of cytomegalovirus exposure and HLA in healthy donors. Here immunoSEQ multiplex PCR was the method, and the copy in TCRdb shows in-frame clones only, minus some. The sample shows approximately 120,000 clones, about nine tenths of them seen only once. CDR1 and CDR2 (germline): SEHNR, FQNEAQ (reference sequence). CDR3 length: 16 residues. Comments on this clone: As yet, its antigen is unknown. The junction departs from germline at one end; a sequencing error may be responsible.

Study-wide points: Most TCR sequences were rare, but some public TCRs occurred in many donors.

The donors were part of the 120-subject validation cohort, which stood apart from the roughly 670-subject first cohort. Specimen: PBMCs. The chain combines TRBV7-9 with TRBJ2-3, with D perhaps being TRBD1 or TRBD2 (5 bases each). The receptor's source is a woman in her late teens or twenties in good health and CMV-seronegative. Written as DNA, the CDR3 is TGTGCCAGCAGCCTAGCCGAAGGGGCTAGGCGAGATACGCAGTATTTT. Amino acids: CASSLAEGARRDTQYF.